The 21 T cell receptor beta chains reported below all come from one sample, sequenced in a study of blood T cell repertoires in COVID-19. Assay: immunoSEQ multiplex PCR; the TCRdb copy retains only in-frame clones and omits some. The sample lists more than 65,000 clones; roughly four fifths were seen once. What was sequenced was peripheral blood. These receptors came from a woman between 65 and 79 years old with acute or convalescent COVID-19.

V usage is TRBV18 and J usage is TRBJ2-7; D may be TRBD1 (6 bases). CDR3 size: 13 residues. Trimming pared 4 bases from V and 1 base from J, leaving 8 bases between. Germline loops: CDR1 KGHSH, CDR2 LQKENI. The CDR3, as DNA: TGTGCCAGCTCACGCGGACAGTCCTACGAGCAGTACTTC. It encodes CASSRGQSYEQYF.

The chain carries TRBV5-1 and TRBJ2-3; 10 nucleotides align to TRBD1. V dropped 4 bases and J dropped 3; count of bases not matched to a gene: 5. The length of the CDR3 is 15 residues. Germline-derived CDR1 and CDR2 are SGHRS and YFSETQ. CDR3 sequence reads: CASSGTGVGTDTQYF. CDR3 coding DNA: TGCGCCAGCAGCGGGACAGGGGTCGGAACAGATACGCAGTATTTT.

The J gene is TRBJ1-3, the V gene TRBV6-5; D call uncertain. The CDR3 has 16 amino acids. Germline V lookup: CDR1 MNHEY, CDR2 SVGAGI. V was cut by 0 bases and J by 0 bases, with 9 bases left in between. Here the CDR3 reads CASSYSRQSSGNTIYF. In DNA, the CDR3 is TGTGCCAGCAGTTACTCGAGGCAGAGCTCTGGAAACACCATATATTTT.

This clone was seen only once. The rearrangement joins TRBV7-8 to TRBJ2-3; the D is unclear. V gave up 5 bases and J gave up 3 bases, with 3 bases separating them. CDR3 length equals 11 residues. Germline lookup yields CDR1 SGHVS and CDR2 FQNEAQ. The CDR3, as DNA: TGTGCCAGCAGCCTAACAGATACGCAGTATTTT. This gives the protein CASSLTDTQYF.

This chain connects TRBV28 to TRBJ2-7, with a possible D match to TRBD2 (5 bases). Trimming pared 4 bases from V and 0 bases from J, leaving 7 bases between. The V gene's germline CDR1 is MDHEN and CDR2 SYDVKM. The CDR3 length is 13 residues. CDR3 DNA sequence: TGTGCCAGCAGTTCGGGGAGCTCCTACGAGCAGTACTTC. Translation: CASSSGSSYEQYF.

The V call is TRBV6-5, the J call TRBJ1-2, with TRBD1 matching over 8 bases. With V trimmed by 8 bases and J by 8 bases, 7 bases remained unmatched. CDR1 is MNHEY, CDR2 SVGAGI, per germline. This CDR3 spans 12 amino acids. The DNA for the CDR3 is TGTGCCAGCTCCCGACAGGGGTACGGCTACACCTTC. Translating it yields CASSRQGYGYTF.

This sequence joins TRBV20-1 and TRBJ1-2, with 7 positions matching TRBD1. Germline CDR1 reads DFQATT; CDR2 reads SNEGSKA (reference sequence). The CDR3 loop spans 13 amino acids. Germline trimming cut 3 bases from V and 4 bases from J; bases unmatched to any gene: 5. DNA for the CDR3: TGCAGTGCTAGTCCGGGACAGCCCTATGGCTACACCTTC. It encodes CSASPGQPYGYTF.

V usage is TRBV30 and J usage is TRBJ2-5; the D is unclear. CDR3 length equals 13 residues. Germline loops: CDR1 GTSNPN, CDR2 SVGIG (reference sequence). Trimming stripped 2 bases from V and 9 bases from J, with 16 bases between. Here the CDR3 reads CAWSPNGPRAQYF. The DNA of the CDR3 is TGTGCCTGGAGTCCTAATGGTCCTCGGGCCCAGTACTTC.

This chain links TRBV6-6 with TRBJ1-4; 8 bases are shared with TRBD1. CDR1 is MNHNY and CDR2 is SVGAGI in the germline V gene (reference sequence). The CDR3 consists of 15 residues. The V gene end was trimmed by 6 bases and the J gene end by 4 bases; junction bases not matched to a gene: 7. CDR3 in DNA: TGTGCCAGCAGAATCTTGACAGGGGATAATGAAAAACTGTTTTTT. Its translation is CASRILTGDNEKLFF.

The rearrangement joins TRBV25-1 to TRBJ2-2; no clear D. V was cut by 3 bases and J by 5 bases, with 7 bases left in between. The CDR3 loop spans 13 amino acids. Germline CDR1 reads MGHDK; CDR2 reads SYGVNS. The CDR3 loop is CASSERLTGELFF. DNA of the CDR3: TGTGCCAGCAGTGAGCGGCTTACCGGGGAGCTGTTTTTT.

The chain employs TRBV9 and TRBJ1-6, with D possibly TRBD1 on 6 matching bases. Trimming cost V 3 bases and J 4 bases, with 8 bases left between them. Germline assignment: CDR1 SGDLS and CDR2 YYNGEE. The CDR3 covers 14 residues. This CDR3 reads CASSAGDYNSPLHF. The CDR3 nucleotides read TGTGCCAGCAGCGCAGGGGATTATAATTCACCCCTCCACTTT.

V usage is TRBV29-1 and J usage is TRBJ1-4; D may be TRBD1 (5 bases). V was shortened by 8 bases and J by 6 bases, with 13 bases between the two germline ends. Germline CDR1 SQVTM, CDR2 ANQGSEA. CDR3 length: 12 amino acids. The CDR3 region has the DNA TGCAGCTCCCGGGGGTTTGATGAAAAACTGTTTTTT. It yields the protein CSSRGFDEKLFF.

The chain employs TRBV6-6 and TRBJ1-2; 8 nucleotides line up with TRBD1. CDR1 is MNHNY and CDR2 is SVGAGI in the germline V gene (reference sequence). The CDR3 is 13 residues long. V was clipped by 2 bases and J by 4 bases; unmatched bases: 0. In nucleotides, the CDR3 is TGTGCCAGCAGTTACGACAGGGGCTATGGCTACACCTTC. The encoded protein is CASSYDRGYGYTF.

This rearrangement joins TRBV4-1 to TRBJ1-6, with TRBD1 matching over 9 bases. Germline V lookup: CDR1 MGHRA, CDR2 YSYEKL. V lost 2 bases and J lost 6; bases outside the gene matches: 8. CDR3 size: 17 residues. Written as DNA, the CDR3 is TGCGCCAGCAGCCAACTAGGTGGGACAGGGCGTAATTCACCCCTCCACTTT. Translation: CASSQLGGTGRNSPLHF.

The V call is TRBV30, the J call TRBJ2-3, with a possible D match to TRBD1 (6 bases). The germline CDR1 and CDR2 sequences are GTSNPN and SVGIG (reference sequence). Trimming stripped 2 bases from V and 5 bases from J, with 11 bases between. The CDR3 consists of 13 residues. The CDR3 DNA is TGTGCCTGGAGTCACAGGGATGGAGATACGCAGTATTTT. Amino acids: CAWSHRDGDTQYF.

The genes are TRBV5-1 and TRBJ2-1; TRBD2 agrees at 9 bases. The germline gives CDR1 SGHRS, CDR2 YFSETQ. Unmatched junction bases numbered 5, after V lost 1 base and J lost 0 bases. This CDR3 is 17 amino acids long. The CDR3 DNA is TGCGCCAGCAGCTTGTCCCTTAGCGGGAGCTCCTACAATGAGCAGTTCTTC. Amino acid sequence: CASSLSLSGSSYNEQFF.

V is TRBV6-5 and J is TRBJ1-4; TRBD1 aligns across 10 bases. Germline lookup yields CDR1 MNHEY and CDR2 SVGAGI. The junction had 3 bases not matched to a gene; V was cut back by 8 bases and J by 6 bases. The CDR3 contains 13 residues. The chain's CDR3 is CASQGTGDEKLFF. For the CDR3, the DNA is TGTGCCAGCCAGGGGACAGGGGATGAAAAACTGTTTTTT.

The rearrangement joins TRBV19 to TRBJ2-3, with 7 bases lining up with TRBD2. The CDR3 totals 17 residues. V lost 4 bases and J lost 0; bases outside the gene matches: 10. Germline V gives CDR1 LNHDA, CDR2 SQIVND (reference sequence). The CDR3 DNA reads TGTGCCAGTAGTACAAATATAGCGGGCACTAGCACAGATACGCAGTATTTT. Protein sequence: CASSTNIAGTSTDTQYF.

This clone was picked up a small number of times. The rearrangement links TRBV19 to TRBJ1-5, with D possibly being TRBD1 (5 bases). The germline V gene encodes CDR1 LNHDA and CDR2 SQIVND (reference sequence). The CDR3 runs 15 residues. V dropped 5 bases and J dropped 6 bases, with 17 bases sitting between them. CDR3: CASSYRSGVGQPQHF. CDR3 in DNA: TGTGCCAGTAGTTATAGATCGGGGGTGGGTCAGCCCCAGCATTTT.

A few counts support this clone. This chain uses TRBV20-1 with TRBJ1-1, with 7 nucleotides matching TRBD1. Germline loops: CDR1 DFQATT, CDR2 SNEGSKA (reference sequence). With V trimmed by 3 bases and J by 4 bases, 8 bases remained unmatched. This CDR3 has 14 amino acids. As DNA, the CDR3 is TGCAGTGCTAGTCAAACTAGGACAGGCACTGAAGCTTTCTTT. The encoded protein is CSASQTRTGTEAFF.

The J gene is TRBJ1-2, the V gene TRBV27, with D possibly matching TRBD1 (6 bases). Germline V gene lookup returns CDR1 MNHEY and CDR2 SMNVEV (reference sequence). The CDR3 runs 16 residues. Trimming took off 0 bases at V and 6 bases at J, with 17 bases between the two ends. This chain's CDR3 is CASSLSNSGAPHGYTF. The DNA for the CDR3 is TGTGCCAGCAGTTTATCTAATTCAGGGGCTCCGCATGGCTACACCTTC.